This TCR beta chain comes out of a study of cytomegalovirus exposure and HLA in healthy donors. Germline V CDR1 and CDR2: MGHDK, SYGVNS. This CDR3 comprises 14 residues. V lost 0 bases and J 10 bases, leaving 13 bases between the germline ends. The PCR was carried out with 60 Vbeta primers and 13 Jbeta primers. Method: immunoSEQ multiplex PCR; TCRdb's copy keeps in-frame clones and lacks some. This table holds about 140,000 clones, over 75% found once. The chain employs TRBV25-1 and TRBJ2-1; tentatively, D is TRBD2 (6 bases). The sample comprised PBMCs. The sequence came from a man aged 25 to 40 in good health and CMV-seronegative. CDR3 bases: TGTGCCAGCAGTGAATACGCCCGGGGAGGCGAGCAGTTCTTC. Translated: CASSEYARGGEQFF.